This T cell receptor (beta chain) was identified during a study of long-term antiretroviral therapy in people with HIV (dated by TCRdb to the early 2020s). General notes on the study: The earliest samples were collected approximately a decade before the 2015 WHO recommendation for immediate ART, a period when ART was typically delayed until CD4 counts fell. Whether ART initiation and durable HIV suppression were associated with changes in peripheral blood TRB repertoire composition and diversity was tested in a retrospective serial study. A total of over 150 cryopreserved PBMC samples came from a few dozen adults with confirmed HIV infection and were collected serially over a mean of approximately six years (range 1-12). Among the 30 to 35 participants with HIV, eleven were female. No cross-contamination during QIAcube processing turned up in test extractions that ran a monoclonal T-cell line alongside 30 or so polyclonal samples. The full study reports these points: Unsorted PBMC were profiled instead of sorted CD4+ and CD8+ T cells because pre-ART samples had limited cell numbers. The samples span the years 2004 to 2017, and the ART regimens used at that time may not be as effective as current regimens. Expanded TRB clones identified before ART initiation dominated the repertoire at all time points, although this dominance fluctuated and declined in many PLHIV after ART. Because PBMC availability was limited, only the TCR beta chain was sequenced, with no alpha chain pairing. Inferences about post-ART repertoire changes are limited because no data were available on ART adherence, viral resistance or therapy changes. Narrower CDR3 length ranges were observed in HIV repertoires than in controls, and an antigen-experienced repertoire with only a slight naive shift after ART was suggested by the network structure. Starting ART was linked to a significant rise in TRB diversity, yet even with long-term ART the diversity remained significantly lower than in transplant donor controls.

In regard to this clone: What this receptor recognizes is not known. Base qualities are not provided; no much larger clone lies one nucleotide away.

CDR1 and CDR2 are drawn from the germline V gene: SGHVS, FQNEAQ. The germline V end is reduced by 2 bases and the J end by 0 bases; junction bases left unmatched: 7. The CDR3 measures 16 amino acids from cysteine to phenylalanine. The CDR3 DNA has 48 bases and is translated from base 1. The immunoSEQ hsTCRB v3.0 assay was used at survey level resolution for TRB variable region sequencing. The targeted TRB sequencing depth was 40,000-50,000 T-cell genomes per sample. Pooled TRB libraries were sequenced on an Illumina MiSeq with a v3 150-cycle kit. Turning to the authors' computational methods: Analysis of repertoires was carried out in R inside a reproducible Nextflow workflow spanning QC, data transformation and analysis. LymphoSeq2, an R package for AIRR-Seq data exploration, was used to implement custom analyses. A handful of samples that yielded fewer than 5000 total TRB sequences were excluded, so that fewer than 200 HIV repertoires were analyzed. Of the 188 retained HIV repertoires, about 61 were collected before and around 130 after ART initiation. Repertoires were downsampled to 5000 TRB nucleotide sequences, with summary statistics averaged over 100 downsampling iterations. Only TRB sequences with CDR3 regions of at least seven amino acids were retained for analysis. Diversity was measured with a Shannon entropy-derived clonality score and the Gini coefficient. In the repertoire networks, any two of the top 5000 CDR3 amino acid sequences were linked whenever the two sequences differed by an edit distance of one. For TRB CDR3 amino acid sequences, GLIPH2 was used to predict antigen specificity groups and MHC restriction. To flag known CMV, EBV, HIV or tissue antigen associations, CDR3 amino acid sequences were matched against VDJdb and McPAS-TCR. Pre-ART, post-ART and control groups were compared with Wilcoxon signed-rank tests and Holm-Bonferroni correction. TCRdb took over this immuneACCESS table, retaining in-frame rearrangements with V and J assigned. Such tables are incomplete; in checked studies, under half of the missing clones stem from an unresolved V gene, and the remainder is unexplained. V and J calls and clone size come straight from that table; D and trimming were deduced from the DNA. A total of approximately 6,500 clones appear in this sample, about 74% of them only once. The ten largest clones take up around a sixth of the sample.

Inclusion was restricted to participants for whom at least one PBMC sample before ART initiation and at least two post-ART samples were available. Treatment was received in the United States of America by all participants with HIV. Before DNA extraction, cryopreserved samples of 1-10 million PBMC were thawed and then washed. At the time of the earliest PBMC sample for each participant with HIV, ages ranged from about 23 to 60 years. Per participant, PBMC samples came from 1-4 timepoints prior to ART initiation and 2-8 timepoints following ART initiation, for a median of 7 samples. Serial HIV viral load, CD4+ T-cell count, ART history and demographic data were obtained for every participant. Genomic DNA was extracted from unsorted PBMC with a Qiagen kit on a QIAcube, processed in batches of 12 samples.

The sample was unsorted PBMCs, taken around eleven months before starting antiretroviral therapy. This TCR came from a man aged 35 to 55 with HIV. Recombination joined TRBV7-8 with TRBJ2-7; TRBD1 lines up with 7 middle nucleotides. The nucleotides are TGTGCCAGCAGCTTATCCACAGGGGTTGGCTCCTACGAGCAGTACTTC. This gives the protein CASSLSTGVGSYEQYF.